This entry lists 22 T cell receptor beta chains sequenced from one sample in a study of vaccination and CD4 T cells after COVID-19. As for treatment: roughly ten-day PBMC culture with coronavirus spike peptide pools or control peptides (ViraFEST assay). These TCRs are of unknown antigen specificity. Cultured CD4+ T cells had their DNA profiled by the Oncomine TCR Beta short-read assay. TCRdb recomputed calls from the PCR reads with MiXCR, one row per CDR3 protein. This sample carries around 20,000 distinct CDR3 sequences, 55% to 70% of them seen once, and the ten largest clones take 10% to 15%. Sequenced material: CD4+ T cells from blood, cultured in vitro, taken after SARS-CoV-2 vaccination. The receptors were gathered from a human donor who received a COVID-19 vaccine.

The chain is built from TRBV24-1 and TRBJ2-5; TRBD2 aligns across 10 bases. This CDR3 is built from 17 residues. V was clipped by 3 bases and J by 4 bases; unmatched bases: 10. Germline V CDR1 and CDR2: KGHDR, SFDVKD. CDR3 sequence reads: CATSDPAGGLWGETQYF. DNA for the CDR3: TGTGCCACCAGTGATCCAGCGGGGGGGCTTTGGGGAGAGACCCAGTACTTC.

The chain uses TRBV12-3 or TRBV12-4 and TRBJ1-1; unclear D gene. V lost 10 bases and J 8 bases, leaving 14 bases between the germline ends. CDR3 length: 11 residues. CDR3 sequence reads: CATTGVSEAFF. The DNA of the CDR3 is TGTGCCACCACCGGGGTTAGCGAAGCTTTCTTT.

This clonotype was counted a few times. The V and J genes are TRBV20-1 and TRBJ1-1; D unclear. The CDR3 consists of 11 residues. From germline, CDR1 is DFQATT and CDR2 SNEGSKA (reference sequence). Trimming stripped 3 bases from V and 10 bases from J, with 12 bases between. The CDR3 here is CSARREVGAFF. The CDR3 region has the DNA TGCAGTGCTAGGAGAGAGGTTGGAGCTTTCTTT.

CDR3 in DNA: TGTGCCAGCAGCTCCCCGACTCGGCCCGTGGAGACCCAGTACTTC. This encodes CASSSPTRPVETQYF. The V and J genes are TRBV7-2 and TRBJ2-5; D is ambiguous. This CDR3 comprises 15 residues. V was shortened by 4 bases and J by 5 bases, with 17 bases between the two germline ends. The germline CDR1 and CDR2 sequences are SGHTA and FQGNSA. The whole variable domain, filled in from reference TRBV7-2 and TRBJ2-5, reads GAGVSQSPSNKVTEKGKDVELRCDPISGHTALYWYRQSLGQGLEFLIYFQGNSAPDKSGLPSDRFSAERTGGSVSTLTIQRTQQEDSAVYLCASSSPTRPVETQYFGPGTRLLVL.

V usage is TRBV6-1 and J usage is TRBJ1-1; 10 bases match TRBD1. Trimming took 6 bases from V and 4 from J; bases not matched to a gene: 8. The CDR3 is 15 amino acids. CDR1 and CDR2 from the germline V gene are MNHNS and SASEGT. The CDR3 reads CASRPDRGRGTEAFF. In DNA, the CDR3 is TGTGCCAGCAGGCCCGACAGGGGGCGGGGCACTGAAGCTTTCTTT.

This chain joins TRBV18 and TRBJ2-2; 8 bases match TRBD1. Germline V gene sequence: CDR1 KGHSH, CDR2 LQKENI. Trimming at V came to 2 bases and at J to 5 bases, leaving 10 bases not matched to a gene. The CDR3 runs to 17 residues. CDR3 region: CASSPAAGGGGTGELFF. The CDR3 nucleotides read TGTGCCAGCTCACCAGCGGCAGGGGGCGGCGGGACCGGGGAGCTGTTTTTT.

To note about this clonotype: Because the CDR3's place on the DNA is in doubt, the DNA is left out and the CDR3 is given as listed by TCRdb. The V and J genes are TRBV7-5 and TRBJ2-4. TRBV7-5 is classified as a pseudogene. The CDR3 length equals 13 residues, ends included. CDR3 protein: CISVPEASDIQYF.

The chain joins TRBV12-3 or TRBV12-4 to TRBJ1-5; a possible D gene is TRBD1 (6 bases). V lost 7 bases, J lost 1 base, and 20 bases lay in between. The CDR3 totals 17 residues. The CDR3 sequence is CASTSGTKGGSNQPQHF. As DNA, the CDR3 is TGTGCCAGCACTTCCGGGACAAAGGGGGGAAGCAATCAGCCCCAGCATTTT.

The table lists this clonotype with a few counts. J is TRBJ1-6 and V is TRBV7-9; 10 bases are shared with TRBD1. V lost 4 bases and J lost 7; bases outside the gene matches: 1. Per the germline V gene, CDR1 is SEHNR and CDR2 is FQNEAQ (reference sequence). This CDR3 has 14 amino acids. DNA for the CDR3: TGTGCCAGCAGCTGGGACAGGGGCAATTCACCCCTCCACTTT. Amino acid sequence: CASSWDRGNSPLHF.

The chain combines TRBV24-1 with TRBJ2-7, with 8 nucleotides matching TRBD1. The junction had 5 bases not matched to a gene; V was cut back by 3 bases and J by 5 bases. The CDR3 length is 14 residues. The germline V gene has CDR1 KGHDR and CDR2 SFDVKD. The CDR3, as DNA: TGTGCCACCAGTGATCGAGGACAGGGACACGAGCAGTACTTC. Its protein product is CATSDRGQGHEQYF.

The V call is TRBV7-2, the J call TRBJ2-5; D is unclear. The CDR3 is made up of 13 amino acids. The germline V gene encodes CDR1 SGHTA and CDR2 FQGNSA. V lost 0 bases to trimming and J lost 2 bases, with 4 bases between them. Written as DNA, the CDR3 is TGTGCCAGCAGCTTAGCGAGGCAAGAGACCCAGTACTTC. It translates to CASSLARQETQYF. The full variable domain, rest sourced from reference TRBV7-2 and TRBJ2-5, is GAGVSQSPSNKVTEKGKDVELRCDPISGHTALYWYRQSLGQGLEFLIYFQGNSAPDKSGLPSDRFSAERTGGSVSTLTIQRTQQEDSAVYLCASSLARQETQYFGPGTRLLVL.

The rearrangement joins TRBV29-1 to TRBJ1-2, with 9 bases lining up with TRBD1. Germline assignment: CDR1 SQVTM and CDR2 ANQGSEA. The CDR3 has 13 residues. J was trimmed by 8 bases and V by 6 bases; bases with no gene match: 10. The CDR3 region is CSVKTQGAGGYTF. The CDR3 DNA reads as TGCAGCGTCAAAACACAGGGGGCGGGAGGCTACACCTTC.

This rearrangement joins TRBV2 to TRBJ1-6; D unclear. Germline V lookup: CDR1 SNHLY, CDR2 FYNNEI. This CDR3 is 16 amino acids long. Between the trimmed V and J ends, which lost 6 bases and 0 bases, there was a span of 12 bases. DNA of the CDR3: TGTGCCAGCAGCCCGACCGGCCTCTCCTATAATTCACCCCTCCACTTT. Protein: CASSPTGLSYNSPLHF.

This clonotype is termed medium-sized. The V gene is TRBV19, the J gene TRBJ1-2, with no clear D. Per the germline V gene, CDR1 is LNHDA and CDR2 is SQIVND (reference sequence). The CDR3 loop spans 13 amino acids. Deletions cut 3 bases from V and 4 bases from J, with 9 bases between. For the CDR3, the DNA is TGTGCCAGTAGTATGAGCCGGGGCTATGGCTACACCTTC. Amino acids: CASSMSRGYGYTF.

The rearrangement joins TRBV20-1 to TRBJ2-7, with TRBD2 matching 7 bases. Trimming removed 6 bases from V and 5 bases from J; junction bases left unmatched: 7. The CDR3 runs to 12 residues. The V gene's germline CDR1 is DFQATT and CDR2 SNEGSKA (reference sequence). CDR3 in amino acids: CSAETSPHEQYF. CDR3 nucleotide sequence: TGCAGTGCCGAGACTAGCCCCCACGAGCAGTACTTC.

The rearrangement links TRBV19 to TRBJ2-5; 7 nucleotides line up with TRBD2. The V and J ends lost 3 bases and 5 bases, in that order; junction bases with no gene match: 3. CDR1 is LNHDA and CDR2 is SQIVND in the germline V gene (reference sequence). This CDR3 is 13 amino acids long. The CDR3 protein is CASSMVRGETQYF. CDR3 in DNA: TGTGCCAGTAGTATGGTGCGGGGGGAGACCCAGTACTTC.

This clonotype occurred a few times. The chain combines TRBV6-1 with TRBJ1-2, with 7 bases that match TRBD1. V was clipped by 6 bases and J by 6 bases; unmatched bases: 13. This CDR3 contains 15 residues. Germline V lookup: CDR1 MNHNS, CDR2 SASEGT. CDR3 in amino acids: CASRTGQALQNGYTF. The CDR3 DNA is TGTGCCAGCAGGACCGGACAGGCCCTACAGAATGGCTACACCTTC.

J is TRBJ2-1 and V is TRBV24-1, with TRBD1 as a possible D gene (6 bases). The CDR3 has 17 amino acids. V shed 1 base and J shed 8 bases, with 20 bases lying between them. Germline assignment: CDR1 KGHDR and CDR2 SFDVKD. In DNA form, the CDR3 reads TGTGCCACCAGTGATTTAGGCCCGGGGATCAGGGGCCATGAGCAGTTCTTC. It translates to CATSDLGPGIRGHEQFF.

The CDR3 sequence is CAWDQGPNQPQHF. As DNA, the CDR3 is TGTGCCTGGGATCAGGGTCCAAATCAGCCCCAGCATTTT. The rearrangement uses TRBV30 and TRBJ1-5, with D perhaps matching TRBD1 (5 bases). With 5 bases removed from V and 4 bases from J, the gap between germline ends came to 12 bases. Germline-derived CDR1 and CDR2 are GTSNPN and SVGIG (reference sequence). This CDR3 is built from 13 residues. Full variable domain (missing parts from reference TRBV30 and TRBJ1-5): SQTIHQWPATLVQPVGSPLSLECTVEGTSNPNLYWYRQAAGRGLQLLFYSVGIGQISSEVPQNLSASRPQDRQFILSSKKLLLSDSGFYLCAWDQGPNQPQHFGDGTRLSIL.

This rearrangement joins TRBV12-5 to TRBJ2-3; a weak D match, TRBD1 (6 bases). Germline loops: CDR1 LGHNT, CDR2 FRNRAP. CDR3 length: 15 residues. Trimming took 5 bases from V and 0 from J, leaving 12 bases between them. For the CDR3, the DNA is TGTGCTAGTGGTCAAGGACAGTTGAGCACAGATACGCAGTATTTT. Translating gives CASGQGQLSTDTQYF. Complete variable domain (other parts from reference TRBV12-5 and TRBJ2-3): DARVTQTPRHKVTEMGQEVTMRCQPILGHNTVFWYRQTMMQGLELLAYFRNRAPLDDSGMPKDRFSAEMPDATLATLKIQPSEPRDSAVYFCASGQGQLSTDTQYFGPGTRLTVL.

This clonotype was detected a few times. The rearrangement joins TRBV7-2 to TRBJ1-1; TRBD1 might be the D (5 bases). Trimming left V 5 bases short and J 4 bases short, with 14 bases between. Germline CDR1 is SGHTA and CDR2 is FQGNSA. This CDR3 has 14 residues. The CDR3: CASSQTGGRTEAFF. The CDR3 DNA reads as TGTGCCAGCAGCCAGACCGGGGGTCGCACTGAAGCTTTCTTT.

This clonotype was found a few times. This chain uses TRBV12-3 or TRBV12-4 with TRBJ2-2; TRBD1 is a possible D gene (6 bases). V was shortened by 6 bases and J by 2 bases, with 13 bases between the two germline ends. This CDR3 comprises 15 residues. The CDR3 DNA follows: TGTGCCAGCAGATCTCCGGGACACAACACCGGGGAGCTGTTTTTT. Translating gives CASRSPGHNTGELFF.